These T cell receptor beta chains were read from a single sample in a study of shared clonotypes between healthy human individuals. Libraries were prepared by immunoSEQ multiplex PCR; TCRdb keeps only in-frame clonotypes and omits some of them. Here the sample spans some 1,400,000 clones, about 96% being singletons. Source material: naive CD4+ T cells sorted from blood. The receptors were gathered from a man younger than 40 in good health. The CDR3 runs from the conserved cysteine through the conserved F or W. Each record gives: clone size, J gene, D gene, V gene, CDR3 protein, CDR3 DNA. A D gene is named only where the DNA matches it firmly. Clone size appears in some rows only: once, few, many, or a class for an expanded clone.

. | TRBJ2-7 | TRBD2 | TRBV15 | CATSRAASGSYEQYF | TGTGCCACCAGCAGAGCGGCTAGCGGGAGCTACGAGCAGTACTTC
. | TRBJ2-7 | . | TRBV27 | CASSKSREQYF | TGTGCCAGCAGTAAATCCCGCGAGCAGTACTTC
. | TRBJ2-7 | . | TRBV5-4 | CASSSGPPFEQYF | TGTGCCAGCAGCTCCGGCCCACCGTTCGAGCAGTACTTC
. | TRBJ1-4 | TRBD1 | TRBV18 | CASSPEQGAREKLFF | TGTGCCAGCTCACCAGAACAGGGGGCTCGGGAAAAACTGTTTTTT
. | TRBJ1-1 | . | TRBV20-1 | CSARGGQEAFF | TGCAGTGCTAGGGGGGGCCAAGAAGCTTTCTTT
. | TRBJ1-2 | . | TRBV2 | CASSEQAYGYGYTF | TGTGCCAGCAGTGAACAGGCTTACGGATATGGCTACACCTTC
once | TRBJ1-2 | TRBD1 | TRBV11-2 | CASSLVGRGVANYGYTF | TGTGCCAGCAGCTTAGTCGGCAGGGGGGTAGCTAACTATGGCTACACCTTC
. | TRBJ2-1 | TRBD2 | TRBV5-1 | CASSSAGGPTSVQFF | TGCGCCAGCAGCTCAGCGGGAGGGCCAACGAGCGTGCAGTTCTTC
. | TRBJ2-5 | . | TRBV7-8 | CASSSRDGQETQYF | TGTGCCAGCAGCTCGCGGGACGGTCAAGAGACCCAGTACTTC
. | TRBJ2-7 | . | TRBV5-1 | CASNPADSYEQYF | TGCGCCAGCAACCCAGCTGATTCCTACGAGCAGTACTTC
. | TRBJ2-5 | . | TRBV4-3 | CASSQEVPGGSETQYF | TGCGCCAGCAGCCAAGAGGTCCCGGGGGGCTCAGAGACCCAGTACTTC
. | TRBJ2-1 | TRBD2 | TRBV6-4 | CASSDSPRASGREQFF | TGTGCCAGCAGTGACTCCCCCCGGGCTAGCGGGAGGGAGCAGTTCTTC
. | TRBJ2-7 | TRBD1 | TRBV2 | CASRAAGTDSYEQYF | TGTGCCAGCAGAGCCGCCGGGACAGACTCCTACGAGCAGTACTTC
. | TRBJ2-7 | . | TRBV5-5 | CASSFRGTYEQYF | TGTGCCAGCAGCTTCAGAGGAACCTACGAGCAGTACTTC
. | TRBJ2-1 | TRBD2 | TRBV29-1 | CSVANVGTSGHNEQFF | TGCAGCGTTGCTAATGTAGGGACTAGCGGGCACAATGAGCAGTTCTTC
. | TRBJ2-1 | TRBD2 | TRBV10-3 | CAISEGAGGPGEQFF | TGTGCCATCAGTGAGGGTGCGGGAGGGCCGGGTGAGCAGTTCTTC
. | TRBJ2-5 | TRBD1 | TRBV14 | CASSQWGQDIQETQYF | TGTGCCAGCAGCCAGTGGGGACAGGACATCCAAGAGACCCAGTACTTC
. | TRBJ2-7 | TRBD2 | TRBV27 | CASSSGGLAGVYEQYF | TGTGCCAGCAGCTCGGGGGGACTAGCGGGAGTATACGAGCAGTACTTC
once | TRBJ2-2 | . | TRBV29-1 | CSVGQNTGELFF | TGCAGCGTTGGACAGAACACCGGGGAGCTGTTTTTT
once | TRBJ2-3 | TRBD2 | TRBV7-9 | CASSHLGEGDTQYF | TGTGCCAGCAGCCACCTAGGGGAGGGAGATACGCAGTATTTT
. | TRBJ2-5 | . | TRBV5-4 | CASSLPGQETQYF | TGTGCCAGCAGCTTGCCAGGTCAAGAGACCCAGTACTTC
. | TRBJ2-1 | TRBD1 | TRBV14 | CASSQADRALYNEQFF | TGTGCCAGCAGCCAAGCGGACAGGGCTTTGTACAATGAGCAGTTCTTC
. | TRBJ2-7 | . | TRBV9 | CASSPVAYTYEQYF | TGTGCCAGCAGCCCGGTAGCGTATACTTACGAGCAGTACTTC
. | TRBJ2-3 | . | TRBV11-3 | CASSPSSGPDTQYF | TGTGCCAGCAGCCCGAGTTCAGGCCCAGATACGCAGTATTTT
. | TRBJ2-1 | . | TRBV5-1 | CASSGEGAQFF | TGCGCCAGCAGCGGGGAAGGAGCTCAGTTCTTC
. | TRBJ2-1 | TRBD1 | TRBV6-1 | CASSDEGQGIDNEQFF | TGTGCCAGCAGTGACGAAGGACAGGGCATAGACAATGAGCAGTTCTTC
. | TRBJ1-1 | . | TRBV7-2 | CASSSTRGRGLGAFF | TGTGCCAGCAGCTCCACACGGGGCAGGGGACTGGGGGCTTTCTTT
. | TRBJ2-6 | . | TRBV28 | CASSLGRGQASGANVLTF | TGTGCCAGCAGTTTGGGGCGGGGGCAGGCCTCTGGGGCCAACGTCCTGACTTTC
. | TRBJ1-3 | . | TRBV7-9 | CASSQAGSSGNTIYF | TGTGCCAGCAGCCAAGCAGGAAGCTCTGGAAACACCATATATTTT
. | TRBJ1-4 | . | TRBV6-5 | CASSQQGMIGEKLFF | TGTGCCAGCAGCCAACAGGGAATGATAGGGGAAAAACTGTTTTTT
. | TRBJ2-5 | . | TRBV5-6 | CASSLATRKETQYF | TGTGCCAGCAGCTTGGCGACTAGGAAAGAGACCCAGTACTTC